The rows below give T cell receptor beta chains drawn from one sample of a study of cytomegalovirus exposure and HLA in healthy donors. The method was immunoSEQ multiplex PCR; TCRdb's version includes in-frame clones alone and lacks a portion of them. Here the sample table reports around 150,000 clones. What was sequenced was PBMCs. The receptors here all came from a woman aged 55-70 years in good health and CMV-seronegative. CDR3s include the opening cysteine and the closing phenylalanine or tryptophan. The order of the fields is J gene, V gene, D gene, CDR3 protein, CDR3 DNA. A D gene is named only where the DNA matches it firmly.

>TRBJ2-7|TRBV5-1|TRBD2
CASSVEAGGAYEQYF
TGCGCCAGCAGCGTTGAAGCGGGGGGGGCCTACGAGCAGTACTTC
>TRBJ2-3|TRBV7-3|TRBD1
CASSPFAGTGASSTDTQYF
TGTGCCAGCAGCCCATTCGCCGGGACAGGGGCTTCTAGCACAGATACGCAGTATTTT
>TRBJ1-2|TRBV18|TRBD1
CASSPLRDRANYGYTF
TGTGCCAGCTCACCGCTCCGGGACAGAGCTAACTATGGCTACACCTTC
>TRBJ1-2|TRBV7-2|NA
CASSQQQGNYGYTF
TGTGCCAGCAGCCAGCAACAGGGAAACTATGGCTACACCTTC
>TRBJ2-1|TRBV10-2|NA
CASSLGDSPYNEQFF
TGCGCCAGCAGTTTAGGGGACTCACCCTACAATGAGCAGTTCTTC
>TRBJ1-2|TRBV6-5|NA
CASSGEAGGGGYTF
TGTGCCAGCAGTGGGGAGGCGGGGGGCGGTGGCTACACCTTC
>TRBJ1-1|TRBV7-8|NA
CASSLDLTRGVRDTEAFF
TGTGCCAGCAGCTTAGACCTCACCAGGGGTGTTAGGGACACTGAAGCTTTCTTT
>TRBJ1-5|TRBV21-1|NA
CASLVGGHQPQHF
TGTGCCAGCTTGGTGGGGGGTCATCAGCCCCAGCATTTT
>TRBJ2-7|TRBV5-1|TRBD1
CASSVTGGSYEQYF
TGCGCCAGCAGCGTAACAGGGGGCTCCTACGAGCAGTACTTC
>TRBJ2-2|TRBV7-7|TRBD2
CASSSTSGANTGELFF
TGTGCCAGCAGCTCGACTAGCGGGGCCAACACCGGGGAGCTGTTTTTT
>TRBJ1-2|TRBV7-8|TRBD1
CASSSLFPRQGSDGYTF
TGTGCCAGCAGCTCGCTCTTTCCTCGACAGGGGAGCGATGGCTACACCTTC
>TRBJ2-3|TRBV18|TRBD1
CASSPVGQPTDTQYF
TGTGCCAGCTCACCCGTGGGACAGCCCACAGATACGCAGTATTTT
>TRBJ1-4|TRBV7-9|NA
CASSPREAYEKLFF
TGTGCCAGCAGCCCCAGGGAGGCTTATGAAAAACTGTTTTTT
>TRBJ2-7|TRBV7-2|TRBD2
CASSPSGLAGAHEQYF
TGTGCCAGCAGCCCGTCGGGACTAGCGGGAGCGCACGAGCAGTACTTC
>TRBJ1-1|TRBV7-2|NA
CASSFGAGTEAFF
TGTGCCAGCAGCTTTGGGGCAGGGACTGAAGCTTTCTTT
>TRBJ2-7|TRBV4-1|NA
CASSHNREYEQYF
TGCGCCAGCAGCCATAACAGAGAGTACGAGCAGTACTTC
>TRBJ2-7|TRBV6-5|NA
CASSRSLDRTYEQYF
TGTGCCAGCAGTCGGTCGTTGGACAGAACCTACGAGCAGTACTTC
>TRBJ2-7|TRBV4-1|TRBD2
CASSTWTSGNEQYF
TGCGCCAGCAGCACCTGGACTAGCGGAAACGAGCAGTACTTC
>TRBJ1-1|TRBV11-2|TRBD1
CASRKTGGEAFF
TGTGCCAGCAGGAAGACAGGGGGCGAAGCTTTCTTT
>TRBJ1-1|TRBV2|TRBD1
CASTYTPGQVMNTEAFF
TGTGCCAGCACTTATACGCCGGGACAGGTAATGAACACTGAAGCTTTCTTT
>TRBJ2-5|TRBV2|NA
CASNLVTQGETQYF
TGTGCCAGCAATCTAGTTACTCAGGGGGAGACCCAGTACTTC
>TRBJ2-3|TRBV18|TRBD2
CASSPLALNTDTQYF
TGTGCCAGCTCCCCACTAGCGCTGAACACAGATACGCAGTATTTT
>TRBJ2-5|TRBV6-1|TRBD2
CASSELAGGNSWETQYF
TGTGCCAGCAGCGAACTAGCGGGGGGGAATTCGTGGGAGACCCAGTACTTC
>TRBJ2-2|TRBV29-1|NA
CSVVEGAVSAGELFF
TGCAGCGTTGTGGAGGGGGCGGTTAGCGCCGGGGAGCTGTTTTTT
>TRBJ2-1|TRBV7-2|NA
CASRGRAGGYNEQFF
TGTGCCAGCAGGGGCAGGGCAGGGGGGTACAATGAGCAGTTCTTC
>TRBJ2-7|TRBV5-4|TRBD1
CASSPGDRASFNEQYF
TGTGCCAGCAGCCCCGGAGACAGGGCCTCCTTTAACGAGCAGTACTTC
>TRBJ2-7|TRBV27|NA
CASSPLVYPEQYF
TGTGCCAGCAGTCCTCTAGTGTACCCCGAGCAGTACTTC
>TRBJ1-1|TRBV27|TRBD1
CASVNNPGTGPFEAFF
TGTGCCAGCGTTAACAACCCCGGGACAGGTCCCTTTGAAGCTTTCTTT
>TRBJ2-7|TRBV14|TRBD2
CASSRMTSGSYEQYF
TGTGCCAGCAGCCGGATGACTAGCGGATCCTACGAGCAGTACTTC
>TRBJ2-1|TRBV5-1|TRBD1
CASSLAQGNEQFF
TGCGCCAGCAGCTTGGCACAGGGGAATGAGCAGTTCTTC
>TRBJ2-7|TRBV7-6|NA
CASSQDSYEQYF
TGTGCCAGCAGCCAGGACTCCTACGAGCAGTACTTC
>TRBJ1-4|TRBV5-4|TRBD1
CASSLAGTGGAEKLFF
TGTGCCAGCAGCTTGGCCGGGACAGGGGGGGCTGAAAAACTGTTTTTT
>TRBJ2-1|TRBV2|TRBD2
CASRELAGGHNEQFF
TGTGCCAGCAGGGAACTAGCGGGAGGGCACAATGAGCAGTTCTTC
>TRBJ2-3|TRBV7-6|TRBD2
CASSSSASGKTDTQYF
TGTGCCAGCAGCTCTTCCGCTAGCGGGAAAACAGATACGCAGTATTTT
>TRBJ1-5|TRBV10-3|NA
CAISESGPNQPQHF
TGTGCCATCAGTGAGTCTGGGCCTAATCAGCCCCAGCATTTT
>TRBJ2-1|TRBV5-4|TRBD2
CASSLDTGGYNEQFF
TGTGCCAGCAGCTTGGACACGGGGGGCTACAATGAGCAGTTCTTC
>TRBJ2-5|TRBV6-6|NA
CASTPGVWETQYF
TGTGCCAGCACCCCCGGGGTGTGGGAGACCCAGTACTTC
>TRBJ2-1|TRBV5-6|TRBD2
CASSLWLLAGNNEQFF
TGTGCCAGCAGCTTGTGGCTTCTAGCGGGTAACAATGAGCAGTTCTTC
>TRBJ2-1|TRBV27|TRBD2
CASKGGSSYNEQFF
TGTGCCAGCAAGGGCGGGAGCTCCTACAATGAGCAGTTCTTC
>TRBJ1-2|TRBV11-2|NA
CAGSLVPGVRNYGYTF
TGTGCCGGCAGCTTAGTGCCAGGGGTAAGAAACTATGGCTACACCTTC
>TRBJ2-1|TRBV30|TRBD2
CAWRVAGASPEFF
TGTGCCTGGAGGGTGGCGGGAGCCTCCCCGGAGTTCTTC
>TRBJ2-3|TRBV25-1|TRBD2
CASRAGEWTDTQYF
TGTGCCAGCAGGGCGGGAGAGTGGACAGATACGCAGTATTTT
>TRBJ2-2|TRBV15|NA
CATSRGRIEGAGELFF
TGTGCCACCAGCAGAGGTCGCATAGAGGGGGCCGGGGAGCTGTTTTTT
>TRBJ2-7|TRBV6-6|NA
CASSPGDYEQYF
TGTGCCAGCAGCCCCGGAGATTACGAGCAGTACTTC
>TRBJ1-2|TRBV4-1|TRBD1
CASSPLPTGAEAF
TGCGCCAGCAGCCCTCTTCCAACAGGGGCGGAAGCCTTC
>TRBJ1-4|TRBV5-4|TRBD1
CASSPDRGRPNEKLFF
TGTGCCAGCAGCCCCGACAGGGGGCGACCGAATGAAAAACTGTTTTTT
>TRBJ2-3|TRBV27|NA
CASPRDTQYF
TGTGCCAGCCCTCGAGATACGCAGTATTTT
>TRBJ1-2|TRBV19|TRBD1
CASSGQFYGYTF
TGTGCCAGTTCGGGACAGTTCTATGGCTACACCTTC
>TRBJ2-7|TRBV6-5|TRBD1
CASSRDGTGNYEQYF
TGTGCCAGCAGTCGCGATGGGACAGGGAACTACGAGCAGTACTTC
>TRBJ2-7|TRBV9|NA
CASSVAGSHEQYF
TGTGCCAGCAGCGTAGCGGGGAGCCACGAGCAGTACTTC
>TRBJ1-1|TRBV7-9|NA
CASSLASRVNTEAFF
TGTGCCAGCAGCTTAGCTTCCAGGGTGAACACTGAAGCTTTCTTT
>TRBJ2-7|TRBV6-5|TRBD1
CASSTRDRGSYEQYF
TGTGCCAGCAGCACCCGGGACAGGGGTTCCTACGAGCAGTACTTC
>TRBJ2-5|TRBV7-6|NA
CASSPYERETQYF
TGTGCCAGCAGCCCATACGAGAGGGAGACCCAGTACTTC